A selection of T cell receptor beta chains follows, all from one sample in a study of Graves' ophthalmopathy and Graves' hyperthyroidism. TCRdb ran MiXCR on the multiplex PCR reads and lists one entry per CDR3 protein. This repertoire shows about 370,000 distinct CDR3 sequences, about 15% found once; its top ten account for 2% to 3%. Material for sequencing was peripheral blood. These receptors came from an adult woman with stable Graves' hyperthyroidism. Each CDR3 is given with its conserved first and last residue. The order of the fields is D gene, V gene, J gene, clone size, CDR3 length, CDR3 DNA, CDR3 protein. The D gene is left open where the match is weak. Size tells how often a clone was seen (once, few, many) or the class of an expanded clone, and some rows leave it out.

TRBD1,TRBV6-1,TRBJ1-5,many,15,TGTGCCAGCAGTGATTGGACAGGTGGCAATCAGCCCCAGCATTTT,CASSDWTGGNQPQHF
TRBD1,TRBV19,TRBJ1-5,many,16,TGTGCCAGTAGTATAGCCGGGGACAGGGACAATCAGCCCCAGCATTTT,CASSIAGDRDNQPQHF
TRBD1,TRBV6-1,TRBJ2-2,NA,14,TGTGCCAGGTGGACAGGGGCTAACACCGGGGAGCTGTTTTTT,CARWTGANTGELFF
NA,TRBV28,TRBJ2-7,NA,15,TGTGCCAGCAGTTTAACGGGACGGACCTCCTACGAGCAGTACTTC,CASSLTGRTSYEQYF
TRBD1,TRBV13,TRBJ1-2,many,14,TGTGCCAGCAGCTTGGGACAGGGCGGAAGTGGCTACACCTTC,CASSLGQGGSGYTF
TRBD1,TRBV29-1,TRBJ2-7,many,16,TGCAGCGTTCTCAGATGGGTCGGGACAGCCTCCTCCGAGCAGTACTTC,CSVLRWVGTASSEQYF
NA,TRBV6-5,TRBJ1-2,many,15,TGTGCCAGCAGTTATTACCAGGGAGCTAACTATGGCTACACCTTC,CASSYYQGANYGYTF
NA,TRBV27,TRBJ1-5,many,14,TGTGCCAGCAGTTTGAGACAGGAGGATCAGCCCCAGCATTTT,CASSLRQEDQPQHF
NA,TRBV12-3/TRBV12-4,TRBJ1-5,NA,15,TGTGCCAGCAGCCCTAAACAGGGTTTTGGTCAGCCCCAGCATTTT,CASSPKQGFGQPQHF
TRBD1,TRBV28,TRBJ1-5,few,18,TGTGCCAGCACCACTCCCCGGGACAGCCATTTACGCAATCAGCCCCAGCATTTT,CASTTPRDSHLRNQPQHF
NA,TRBV5-1,TRBJ1-2,many,15,TGCGCCAGCAGCTTGGCAGGGTGGCAGCACTATGGCTACACCTTC,CASSLAGWQHYGYTF
NA,TRBV7-8,TRBJ2-2,many,17,TGTGCCAGCAGCTTAGCGGGGTATCGAACCAACACCGGGGAGCTGTTTTTT,CASSLAGYRTNTGELFF
NA,TRBV4-2,TRBJ1-6,many,13,TGTGCCAGCAGCCAAGATTCCAATTCACCCCTCCACTTT,CASSQDSNSPLHF
NA,TRBV6-5,TRBJ1-5,many,15,TGTGCCAGCAGTCCTCAGGATTATAGCAATCAGCCCCAGCATTTT,CASSPQDYSNQPQHF
NA,TRBV12-3/TRBV12-4,TRBJ2-2,many,13,TGTGCCAGCAGTTTTGGACTGGGCGGGGAGCTGTTTTTT,CASSFGLGGELFF
TRBD1,TRBV6-2/TRBV6-3,TRBJ2-7,NA,18,TGTGCCAGCAGTTACTCCTACCGGGACAGGGATAACTCCTACGAGCAGTACTTC,CASSYSYRDRDNSYEQYF
TRBD2,TRBV7-2,TRBJ2-2,many,15,TGTGCCAGCAGCTCTGGACTAGCAGTATCCGGGGAGCTGTTTTTT,CASSSGLAVSGELFF
NA,TRBV9,TRBJ1-6,NA,14,TGTGCCAGCAGCGTAACGGACAGTAATTCACCCCTCCACTTT,CASSVTDSNSPLHF
NA,TRBV4-1,TRBJ2-7,many,14,TGCGCCAGCAGCCACACGGACTACTCCTACGAGCAGTACTTC,CASSHTDYSYEQYF
NA,TRBV7-8,TRBJ1-1,many,12,TGTGCCAGCAGCGGACTGGGACCGCTGGCTTTCTTT,CASSGLGPLAFF
TRBD2,TRBV6-4,TRBJ2-2,many,16,TGTGCCAGCAGAGAAGGGGCGGGAGTCGGAACCGGGGAGCTGTTTTTT,CASREGAGVGTGELFF
NA,TRBV18,TRBJ1-1,many,15,TGTGCCAGCTCACCACCCGGAACAGGCAACACTGAAGCTTTCTTT,CASSPPGTGNTEAFF
TRBD1,TRBV7-8,TRBJ1-2,many,15,TGTGCCAGCAGCGCGACAGGGGGCTCTAACTATGGCTACACCTTC,CASSATGGSNYGYTF
NA,TRBV12-3/TRBV12-4,TRBJ1-6,NA,15,TGTGCCAGCAGTTATAACAGTCCCAATAATTCACCCCTCCACTTT,CASSYNSPNNSPLHF
NA,TRBV20-1,TRBJ2-7,many,14,TGCAGTGCTAGAGATTGGGGGGCCTCCTACGAGCAGTACTTC,CSARDWGASYEQYF
NA,TRBV28,TRBJ2-7,many,11,TGTGCCAGCAGCGCCTATTACGAGCAGTACTTC,CASSAYYEQYF
NA,TRBV19,TRBJ2-4,many,16,TGTGCCAGTAGCTTCCCGGAGGGATTAAGCAAAAACATTCAGTACTTC,CASSFPEGLSKNIQYF
NA,TRBV12-3/TRBV12-4,TRBJ2-2,many,15,TGTGCCAGCAGTTTATACGGGAGGAACACCGGGGAGCTGTTTTTT,CASSLYGRNTGELFF
TRBD1,TRBV5-6,TRBJ2-7,many,14,TGTGCCAGCAGCTTCGACAGGGCTACCTACGAGCAGTACTTC,CASSFDRATYEQYF
NA,TRBV29-1,TRBJ2-2,NA,14,TGCAGCGTTTTGGCTCCGGAGATGGCCGGGGAGCTGTTTTTT,CSVLAPEMAGELFF
NA,TRBV19,TRBJ1-5,many,15,TGTGCCAGTAGTATTTGGGGGGCCCAAACTCAGCCCCAGCATTTT,CASSIWGAQTQPQHF
NA,TRBV12-3/TRBV12-4,TRBJ1-6,many,14,TGTGCCAGCACAAACGGACTCACAGAGTCACCCCTCCACTTT,CASTNGLTESPLHF
NA,TRBV10-3,TRBJ2-7,many,11,TGTGCCAGCCATAACTCCTACGAGCAGTACTTC,CASHNSYEQYF
NA,TRBV12-3/TRBV12-4,TRBJ2-7,many,12,TGTGCCAGCAGGGGCCCGGGCCACGAGCAGTACTTC,CASRGPGHEQYF
NA,TRBV6-2/TRBV6-3,TRBJ2-7,many,14,TGTGCCAGCAGAAACGACAGGTCAGAACACGAGCAGTACTTC,CASRNDRSEHEQYF
NA,TRBV11-3,TRBJ1-5,many,15,TGTGCCAGCAGCTCTGGGGACCCGGGGACTCAGCCCCAGCATTTT,CASSSGDPGTQPQHF
TRBD1,TRBV27,TRBJ1-2,many,14,TGTGCCAGCAGTTTAGGGACAGGTTATGATGGCTACACCTTC,CASSLGTGYDGYTF
TRBD1,TRBV2,TRBJ2-7,many,15,TGTGCCACACAACCCGGGACAGGGACCCTCTACGAGCAGTACTTC,CATQPGTGTLYEQYF
NA,TRBV12-3/TRBV12-4,TRBJ2-4,few,18,TGTGCCAGCAGTTTGCGGCACCTGGGAGGGGGGGCCAAAAACATTCAGTACTTC,CASSLRHLGGGAKNIQYF
TRBD1,TRBV28,TRBJ2-2,many,15,TGTGCCAGCAGTTTCCTTGACAGGGGCCCCGGGGAGCTGTTTTTT,CASSFLDRGPGELFF
TRBD1,TRBV5-1,TRBJ1-1,few,14,TGCGCCAGCAGCCCCGACAGGGCCGGGGATGAAGCTTTCTTT,CASSPDRAGDEAFF